What follows are 6 T cell receptor beta chains derived from one specimen sequenced in a study of CXCR3-negative and CXCR3-positive naive CD8 T cells. Study-wide results and limits: Hydrophobicity was higher for TRB CDR3s found in CXCR3-positive naive cells than in CXCR3-negative naive cells.

Carrying UMI labels, the TRB cDNA libraries were prepared through 5' RACE. TCRdb reworked the 5' RACE reads into one entry per CDR3 protein, no DNA. The sample table sets out 130,000 to 150,000 distinct CDR3 sequences. What these receptors recognize is not known. The sequenced material came from naive CXCR3+ CD8+ T cells from blood. Subset denoted: CD45RO-CCR7+CD27+CD95- naive CD8+ T cells expressing CXCR3 (TNR3+). The receptors come from a human donor in good health. Some clones in this sample may be carry-over from other donors' samples.

The rearrangement joins TRBV6-6 to TRBJ1-5. CDR3 length equals 13 residues. Germline CDR1 is MNHNY and CDR2 is SVGAGI (reference sequence). CDR3 amino acids: CASSYSEAQPQHF.

The chain uses TRBV6-4 and TRBJ2-3; without DNA, the TCRdb call of TRBD1 cannot be checked. The CDR3 has 15 amino acids. CDR1 is MRHNA, CDR2 SNTAGT, per germline. This CDR3 is CASSDSPSTWDTQYF.

This CDR3 is CSVLRAGELFF. The V and J genes are TRBV29-1 and TRBJ2-2; TCRdb's D call of TRBD2 is untestable without DNA. Germline assignment: CDR1 SQVTM and CDR2 ANQGSEA. The CDR3 has 11 amino acids.

The genes are TRBV2 and TRBJ1-1; TCRdb proposes TRBD1, but this gene call is untestable without DNA. Germline CDR1 and CDR2: SNHLY and FYNNEI. The CDR3 totals 14 residues. The chain's CDR3 is CASSEARGNTEAFF.

The V gene is TRBV6-5, the J gene TRBJ2-3; TCRdb designates TRBD2, a call that cannot be tested without DNA. Germline CDR1 is MNHEY and CDR2 is SVGAGI. This CDR3 region has 13 residues. CDR3 residues: CASSPLRPDTQYF.

This rearrangement joins TRBV6-2 or TRBV6-3 to TRBJ2-1; the TCRdb D gene call, TRBD2, has no DNA to confirm it. The germline CDR1 and CDR2 sequences are MNHEY and SVGEGT. This CDR3 comprises 12 residues. The CDR3 sequence is CASRKTREEQFF.